A selection of T cell receptor beta chains follows, all from one sample in a study of cytomegalovirus exposure and HLA in healthy donors. Profiling relied on immunoSEQ multiplex PCR, and the TCRdb table lists in-frame clones only, not all of them. This table holds approximately 97,000 clones, 73% found once. Sample: PBMCs. Every receptor here comes from a man aged 35-49 years in good health and CMV-seronegative. The conserved cysteine and the conserved F or W are not part of the CDR3 here.

V: TRBV2; J: TRBJ1-3; CDR3: ASGYGRVGNTIY
V: TRBV5-4; J: TRBJ1-2; CDR3: ASSWDRGYGYT
V: TRBV7-8; J: TRBJ2-1; CDR3: ATGGSYNEQF
V: TRBV2; J: TRBJ2-7; CDR3: ASSEQGKAYEQY
V: TRBV7-9; J: TRBJ2-5; CDR3: ASSLGDRGRETQY
V: TRBV7-9; J: TRBJ2-1; CDR3: ASSLGGGGGVYNEQF
V: TRBV5-4; J: TRBJ1-5; CDR3: ASSLDGGNQPQH
V: TRBV5-1; J: TRBJ2-3; CDR3: ASSLSQGPDTQY
V: TRBV2; J: TRBJ1-2; CDR3: ASWQGHDYGYT
V: TRBV6-4; J: TRBJ2-1; CDR3: ASSDLGGSTSSYNEQF
V: TRBV9; J: TRBJ2-1; CDR3: ASSETGTSYNEQF
V: TRBV5-1; J: TRBJ2-3; CDR3: ASSLEGRTDTQY
V: TRBV7-9; J: TRBJ2-4; CDR3: ASSGDRDHIQY
V: TRBV5-1; J: TRBJ2-3; CDR3: ASSLALGTGSTDTQY
V: TRBV7-9; J: TRBJ2-5; CDR3: ASSRPWDRGGKETQY
V: TRBV7-9; J: TRBJ1-4; CDR3: ASSHIVGANEKLF
V: TRBV7-2; J: TRBJ1-1; CDR3: ASSLGGRGNTEAF
V: TRBV5-1; J: TRBJ2-7; CDR3: ASSFGGTYEQY
V: TRBV2; J: TRBJ2-2; CDR3: ASSGGRGTGELF
V: TRBV7-9; J: TRBJ2-2; CDR3: ASSPRPGAGELF
V: TRBV4-1; J: -; CDR3: ASSQPYDRDHEQY
V: TRBV5-6; J: TRBJ2-5; CDR3: ASSLVVAGWGKETQY
V: TRBV6-1; J: TRBJ2-7; CDR3: ASRGAGPAQY
V: TRBV29-1; J: TRBJ2-5; CDR3: SVAAAETQY
V: TRBV2; J: TRBJ2-5; CDR3: ASREGLAGRGEQY